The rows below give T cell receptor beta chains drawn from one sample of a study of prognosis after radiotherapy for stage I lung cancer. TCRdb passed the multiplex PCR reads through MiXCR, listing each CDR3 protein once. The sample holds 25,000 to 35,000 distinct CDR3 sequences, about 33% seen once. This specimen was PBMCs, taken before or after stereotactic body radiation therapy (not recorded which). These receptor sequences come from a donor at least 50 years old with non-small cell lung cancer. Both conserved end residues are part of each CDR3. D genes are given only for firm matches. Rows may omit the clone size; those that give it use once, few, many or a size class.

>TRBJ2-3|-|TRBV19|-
TGTGCCAGTAGGCCCCGACCGTTGACAGATACGCAGTATTTT
CASRPRPLTDTQYF
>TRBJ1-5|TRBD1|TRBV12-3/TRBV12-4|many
TGTGCCAGCAGGATGGACAGGACCTCAACCTATAGCAATCAGCCCCAGCATTTT
CASRMDRTSTYSNQPQHF
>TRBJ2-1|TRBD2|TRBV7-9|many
TGTGCCAGCAGCGCCCGACTAGCGGAATCCTACAATGAGCAGTTCTTC
CASSARLAESYNEQFF
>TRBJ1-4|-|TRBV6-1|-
TGTGCCAGCACTGAAGGGTTGGCTAATGAAAAACTGTTTTTT
CASTEGLANEKLFF
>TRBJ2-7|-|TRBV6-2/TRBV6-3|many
TGTGCCACCACGGCACTTCCCTCCCTATACGAGCAGTACTTC
CATTALPSLYEQYF
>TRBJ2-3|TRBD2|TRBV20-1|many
TGCAGTGCAAGAAGCCAATGGGCGGGAGTGCAAGATACGCAGTATTTT
CSARSQWAGVQDTQYF
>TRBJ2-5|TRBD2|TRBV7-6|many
TGTGCCAGCAGCGTACGCGGGAGAGAGACCCAGTACTTC
CASSVRGRETQYF
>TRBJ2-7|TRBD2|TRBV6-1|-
TGTGCCAGCAGTAGGGGTGGGACTAGCAGCTACGAGCAGTACTTC
CASSRGGTSSYEQYF
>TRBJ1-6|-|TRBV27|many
TGTGCCAGCAGCCGGCCTGAGCCTTATAATTCACCCCTCCACTTT
CASSRPEPYNSPLHF
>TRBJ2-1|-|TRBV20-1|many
TGCAGTGCTGGGGACCGTATAGGGGCGGGTGAGCAGTTCTTC
CSAGDRIGAGEQFF
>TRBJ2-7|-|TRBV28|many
TGTGCCAGCAGTTTACGGGGCCGCGAGCAGTACTTC
CASSLRGREQYF
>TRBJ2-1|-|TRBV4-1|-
TGCGCCAGCAGCCGAGAAGGACGGAGCAACTCCTACAATGAGCAGTTCTTC
CASSREGRSNSYNEQFF
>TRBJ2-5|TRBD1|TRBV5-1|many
TGCGCCAGCAGTTCCGGGACAGGGGACCAAGAGACCCAGTACTTC
CASSSGTGDQETQYF
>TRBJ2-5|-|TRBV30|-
TGTGCCTGGAGTGTAAATGGGCAAGAGACCCAGTACTTC
CAWSVNGQETQYF
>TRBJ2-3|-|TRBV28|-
TGTGCCAGCAGTTTTCGTGTGTTAACTAGCACAGATACGCAGTATTTT
CASSFRVLTSTDTQYF
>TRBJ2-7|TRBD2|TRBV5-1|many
TGCGCCAGCAGCTCCGTTGGGACTAGCGTGTGGGCCTACGAGCAGTACTTC
CASSSVGTSVWAYEQYF
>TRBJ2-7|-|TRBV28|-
TGTGCCAGCAGTCCTGGCCTCGGCGCTTCCTCCTACGAGCAGTACTTC
CASSPGLGASSYEQYF
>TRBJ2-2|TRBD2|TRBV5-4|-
TGTGCCAGCAGCTACGGGGGAGGGATCGACACCGGGGAGCTGTTTTTT
CASSYGGGIDTGELFF
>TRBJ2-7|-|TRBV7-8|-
TGTGCCAGCAGCTTAGCGCCTGGGATATACGAGAAGTACTTC
CASSLAPGIYEKYF
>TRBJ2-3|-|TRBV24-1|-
TGTGCCACCAGGGGTTTATATACGCAGTATTTT
CATRGLYTQYF
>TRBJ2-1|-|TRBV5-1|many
TGCGCCAGCAGCCCCACGTACCGCTCCTACAATGAGCAGTTCTTC
CASSPTYRSYNEQFF
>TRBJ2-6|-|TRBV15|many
TGTGCCACCAAGTTCTCTGGGGCCAACGTCCTGACTTTC
CATKFSGANVLTF
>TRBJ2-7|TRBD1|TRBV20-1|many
TGCAGTGCTAGGGGGGACAGTAGCCGCTACGAGCAGTACTTC
CSARGDSSRYEQYF
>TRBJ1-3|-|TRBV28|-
TGTGCCATCAGTGCTCGTCGGGACACCATATATTTT
CAISARRDTIYF
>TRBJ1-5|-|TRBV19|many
TGTGCCAGTAGTATAAGGGGCCCGAGCAATCAGCCCCAGCATTTT
CASSIRGPSNQPQHF
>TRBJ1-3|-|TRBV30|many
TGTGCCTGGAGTGTAGCTGGGAACACCATATATTTT
CAWSVAGNTIYF
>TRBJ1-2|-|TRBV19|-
TGTGCCAGTAGTATATGCGCATATCCCAACTATGGCTACACCTTC
CASSICAYPNYGYTF
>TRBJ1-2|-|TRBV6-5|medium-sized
TGTGCCAGCAGTTCCGGACAGATCGGTTACTATGGCTACACCTTC
CASSSGQIGYYGYTF
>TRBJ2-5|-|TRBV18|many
TGTGCCAGCTCACCGGGGCGAGAGACCCAGTACTTC
CASSPGRETQYF
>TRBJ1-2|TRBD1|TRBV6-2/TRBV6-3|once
TGTGCCAGCAGTGAAAGGGCAGGGGGCTATGGCTACACCTTC
CASSERAGGYGYTF
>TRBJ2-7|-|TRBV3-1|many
TGTGCCAGCAGCCCGTCCCCTTACGAGCAGTACTTC
CASSPSPYEQYF
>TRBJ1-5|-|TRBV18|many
TGTGCCAGCTCACAGGGACTTAATCAGCCCCAGCATTTT
CASSQGLNQPQHF
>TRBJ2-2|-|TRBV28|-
TGTGCCAGCAGTTTATGGTCTGGAACCGGGGAGCTGTTTTTT
CASSLWSGTGELFF
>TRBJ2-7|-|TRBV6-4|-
TGTGCCAGCAGTGTGGTGCCCAATCTGGCCTACGAGCAGTACTTC
CASSVVPNLAYEQYF
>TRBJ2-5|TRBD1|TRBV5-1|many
TGCGCCAGCAATCCGGGACAGGGATATTCCGAGCGAGAGACCCAGTACTTC
CASNPGQGYSERETQYF
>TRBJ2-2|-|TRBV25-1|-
TGTGCCATCAGAAGTAGCGCGAACACCGGGGAGCTGTTTTTT
CAIRSSANTGELFF
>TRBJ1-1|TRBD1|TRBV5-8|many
TGTGCCAGCACTAGGGACAGAGCCGCAAAGAACACTGAAGCTTTCTTT
CASTRDRAAKNTEAFF
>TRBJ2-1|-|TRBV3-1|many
TGTGCCAGCAGCCAAATCAGCGGGACATACAATGAGCAGTTCTTC
CASSQISGTYNEQFF
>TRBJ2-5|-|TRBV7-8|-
TGTGCCAGCAGCAAGGACGACCAAGATACCCAGTACTTC
CASSKDDQDTQYF
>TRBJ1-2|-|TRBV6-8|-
TGTGCCAGCAGCTTACATGGGGAACGAAGCCCCCGGGAACGTGGCTACACCTTC
CASSLHGERSPRERGYTF
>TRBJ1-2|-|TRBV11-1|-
TGTGCCAGCAGCCTACAGCACCCAACTAACTATGGCTACACCTTC
CASSLQHPTNYGYTF
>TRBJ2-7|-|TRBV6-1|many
TGTGCCAGCATACCTTACGAGCAGTACTTC
CASIPYEQYF
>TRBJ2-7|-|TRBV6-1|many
TGTGCCAGCAGTCACAGGGAGGGTAGGTACGAGCAGTACTTC
CASSHREGRYEQYF
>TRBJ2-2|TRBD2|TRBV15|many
TGTGCCACCAGCAGAGATTACGGGAGGATCACCGGGGAGCTGTTTTTT
CATSRDYGRITGELFF
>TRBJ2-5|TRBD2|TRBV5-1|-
TGCGCCAGCAGCCAGGGGCTAGCGGGCCCCTGGACCCGGTACTTC
CASSQGLAGPWTRYF
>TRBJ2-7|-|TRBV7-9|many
TGTGCCAGCAGCCAACACTCCTCCTACGAGCAGTACTTC
CASSQHSSYEQYF
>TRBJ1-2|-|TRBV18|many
TGTGCCAGCTCGCTTCCGATGAGCCCCCAATATGGCTACACCTTC
CASSLPMSPQYGYTF
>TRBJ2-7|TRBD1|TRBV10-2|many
TGCGCCAGCAGTGGGACAGGGGGAAACGAGCAGTACTTC
CASSGTGGNEQYF
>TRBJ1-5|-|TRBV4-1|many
TGCGCCAGCAGCCAAGGTTCCGCCTCACAGGGTTCGTTAAGTCAGCCCCAGCATTTT
CASSQGSASQGSLSQPQHF
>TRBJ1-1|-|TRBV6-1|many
TGTGCCAGCAGTGCGGACTGGAACACTGAAGCTTTCTTT
CASSADWNTEAFF
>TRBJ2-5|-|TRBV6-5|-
TGTGCCAGCAGTTACGACGGGAGCCGTGAGATCCAGTACTTC
CASSYDGSREIQYF
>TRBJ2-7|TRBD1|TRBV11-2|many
TGTGCCAGCAGCCTCGACAGGGGGCCTCTCCGGGAGCAGTACTTC
CASSLDRGPLREQYF
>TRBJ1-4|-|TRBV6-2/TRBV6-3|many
TGTGCCAGTCTTCCCCAGGGCCCCCGGGAAAAACTGTTTTTT
CASLPQGPREKLFF
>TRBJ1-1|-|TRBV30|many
TGTGCCTGGAGTGTAAGCAGGCAAACTGAAGCTTTCTTT
CAWSVSRQTEAFF